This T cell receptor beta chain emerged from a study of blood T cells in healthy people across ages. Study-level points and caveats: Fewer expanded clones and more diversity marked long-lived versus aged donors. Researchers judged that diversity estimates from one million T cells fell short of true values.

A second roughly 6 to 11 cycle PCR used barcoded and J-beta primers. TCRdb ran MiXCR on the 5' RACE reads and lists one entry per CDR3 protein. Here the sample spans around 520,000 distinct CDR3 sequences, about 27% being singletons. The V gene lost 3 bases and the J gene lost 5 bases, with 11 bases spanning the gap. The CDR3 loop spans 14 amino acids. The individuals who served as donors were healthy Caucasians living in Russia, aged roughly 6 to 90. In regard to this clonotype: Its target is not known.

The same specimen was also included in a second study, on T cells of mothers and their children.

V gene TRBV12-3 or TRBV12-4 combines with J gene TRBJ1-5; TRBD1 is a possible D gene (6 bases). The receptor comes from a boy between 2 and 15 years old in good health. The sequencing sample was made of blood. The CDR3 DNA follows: TGTGCCAGCAGTTTCGACAGGCAGGATCAGCCCCAGCATTTT. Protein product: CASSFDRQDQPQHF.